These 13 T cell receptor beta chains came from one sample sequenced in a study of CD8 T cells in Susac syndrome. cDNA came from about 0.5 to 1 ug RNA primed by random hexamers. TCRdb reanalysed the immunoSEQ multiplex PCR reads using MiXCR and keeps one entry per CDR3 protein. The table lists fewer than 350,000 distinct CDR3 sequences, about 90% of them singletons. The sample consisted of CD4+ T cells from PBMCs. The receptors were sampled from a human donor with multiple sclerosis.

This sequence joins TRBV5-1 and TRBJ1-1, with a tentative D call TRBD1 (6 bases). This CDR3 has 16 amino acids. Germline CDR1 is SGHRS and CDR2 is YFSETQ. The ends were cut back, 5 bases at V and 1 base at J, with 18 bases in the middle. The CDR3 region is CASRIDVNRANTEAFF. DNA of the CDR3: TGCGCCAGCAGGATAGACGTCAACAGGGCGAACACTGAAGCTTTCTTT.

The genes are TRBV19 and TRBJ1-2; 9 bases map to TRBD1. The CDR3 runs to 13 residues. With V trimmed by 6 bases and J by 8 bases, 7 bases remained unmatched. The germline gives CDR1 LNHDA, CDR2 SQIVND (reference sequence). CDR3 sequence (DNA): TGTGCCAGTAGGGCCGGACAGGGGAGAGGCTACACCTTC. This gives the protein CASRAGQGRGYTF.

The chain has TRBV19 and TRBJ2-5; no clear D. The germline V gene has CDR1 LNHDA and CDR2 SQIVND (reference sequence). V lost 4 bases and J 1 base, leaving 13 bases between the germline ends. CDR3 size: 15 residues. CDR3 sequence reads: CASSNWASSQETQYF. CDR3 bases: TGTGCCAGTAGTAATTGGGCATCGTCCCAAGAGACCCAGTACTTC.

The chain combines TRBV20-1 with TRBJ2-1; the match to TRBD2 covers 8 bases. This CDR3 is 16 amino acids long. The V segment lost 5 bases and the J segment 0 bases; nucleotides outside the gene matches: 9. The germline CDR1 and CDR2 sequences are DFQATT and SNEGSKA (reference sequence). The CDR3 DNA is TGCAGTGCTGATCTAGCGGGCAATCCCTCCTACAATGAGCAGTTCTTC. This gives the protein CSADLAGNPSYNEQFF.

The table lists this clonotype with a count of one. The chain employs TRBV2 and TRBJ1-2, with D tentatively TRBD1 (6 bases). CDR3 size: 13 residues. Trimming stripped 3 bases from V and 6 bases from J, with 11 bases between. Germline lookup yields CDR1 SNHLY and CDR2 FYNNEI. CDR3 sequence: CASSEGAGHGYTF. The CDR3 nucleotides read TGTGCCAGCAGTGAGGGGGCGGGCCATGGCTACACCTTC.

This chain joins TRBV6-1 and TRBJ1-1; 8 bases are a match to TRBD1. The CDR3 spans 14 residues. Germline CDR1 reads MNHNS; CDR2 reads SASEGT. V dropped 4 bases and J dropped 1; count of bases not matched to a gene: 2. The CDR3 sequence is CASSGDRGNTEAFF. CDR3 sequence (DNA): TGTGCCAGCAGTGGCGACAGGGGGAACACTGAAGCTTTCTTT.

The chain carries TRBV5-1 and TRBJ2-7, with 8 bases that match TRBD2. The CDR3 spans 16 residues. The germline CDR1 and CDR2 sequences are SGHRS and YFSETQ. V trimming: 0 bases; J trimming: 6 bases; junction bases outside the gene matches: 11. The CDR3 reads CASSLGGTAGEGEQYF. DNA of the CDR3: TGCGCCAGCAGCTTGGGGGGAACAGCGGGAGAGGGCGAGCAGTACTTC.

Here the CDR3 reads CAISESGGVNTEAFF. CDR3 sequence (DNA): TGTGCCATCAGTGAGTCGGGGGGGGTGAACACTGAAGCTTTCTTT. The gene calls are TRBV10-3 and TRBJ1-1, with a possible D match to TRBD1 (5 bases). The CDR3 is 15 amino acids. CDR1 and CDR2 from the germline V gene are ENHRY and SYGVKD. V was pared by 0 bases and J by 0 bases, with 8 bases between.

The V call is TRBV12-3 or TRBV12-4, the J call TRBJ1-6; D gene unclear. The CDR3 is made up of 14 amino acids. The ends were cut back, 3 bases at V and 2 bases at J, with 5 bases in the middle. CDR3 DNA: TGTGCCAGCAGTTTGGTCCCCTATAATTCACCCCTCCACTTT. It encodes CASSLVPYNSPLHF.

The chain has TRBV5-4 and TRBJ2-3; a possible D gene is TRBD2 (5 bases). Germline V CDR1 and CDR2: SGHNT, YYREEE (reference sequence). The ends were cut back, 3 bases at V and 1 base at J, with 12 bases in the middle. The length of the CDR3 is 15 residues. CDR3 in amino acids: CASSWRAARTDTQYF. Here the CDR3 DNA reads TGTGCCAGCAGCTGGCGGGCGGCCCGCACAGATACGCAGTATTTT.

The chain carries TRBV5-1 and TRBJ2-7; a weak D match, TRBD1 (5 bases). The CDR3 extends over 15 amino acids. The V gene lost 0 bases and the J gene lost 5 bases, with 15 bases spanning the gap. The germline gives CDR1 SGHRS, CDR2 YFSETQ. The CDR3 nucleotides read TGCGCCAGCAGCTTGGTACGGCAGGGCTACGACGAGCAGTACTTC. Its protein product is CASSLVRQGYDEQYF.

V gene TRBV7-9 combines with J gene TRBJ1-2; D not resolved. The CDR3 runs to 16 residues. Germline CDR1 is SEHNR and CDR2 is FQNEAQ (reference sequence). V gave up 5 bases and J gave up 0 bases, with 16 bases separating them. CDR3: CASSGDRRTANYGYTF. DNA for the CDR3: TGTGCCAGCAGCGGCGATCGAAGGACTGCTAACTATGGCTACACCTTC.

This rearrangement joins TRBV7-9 to TRBJ2-3, with D perhaps assigned TRBD1 or TRBD2 (5 bases each). Germline CDR1 and CDR2: SEHNR and FQNEAQ (reference sequence). The V gene lost 5 bases and the J gene lost 2 bases, with 11 bases spanning the gap. CDR3 length: 14 residues. The CDR3 region has the DNA TGTGCCAGCAGCCGGGGACGGAACACAGATACGCAGTATTTT. Protein product: CASSRGRNTDTQYF.